Listed below are T cell receptor beta chains from one sample, sequenced in a study of CD8 T cells in Susac syndrome. MiXCR, applied by TCRdb to the immunoSEQ multiplex PCR reads, yields one record per CDR3 protein. The sample has approximately 160,000 distinct CDR3 sequences, roughly 94% seen once. Sequences were obtained from CD4+ T cells from PBMCs. The receptors stem from a human donor with multiple sclerosis. The CDR3 runs from the conserved cysteine through the conserved F or W. A D gene is named only where the DNA matches it firmly.

J,V,D,DNA,CDR3
TRBJ2-2,TRBV25-1,NA,TGTGCCAGCAAGGGTTTTGGAGGGGAGCTGTTTTTT,CASKGFGGELFF
TRBJ2-2,TRBV29-1,NA,TGCAGCGTAGGGACAAGCGCGAACACCGGGGAGCTGTTTTTT,CSVGTSANTGELFF
TRBJ2-1,TRBV29-1,NA,TGCAGCGTTGATCCTACTGGACGAGTCAAGCAGTTCTTC,CSVDPTGRVKQFF
TRBJ2-7,TRBV5-1,TRBD1,TGCGCCAGCAGCCCAAGACCCAGGGGGCGGTTGTACGAGCAGTACTTC,CASSPRPRGRLYEQYF
TRBJ2-7,TRBV6-2/TRBV6-3,TRBD2,TGTGCCAGCAGTCCCGCTGGGACTAGCGGGATTTACGAGCAGTACTTC,CASSPAGTSGIYEQYF
TRBJ1-4,TRBV7-2,TRBD1,TGTGCCAGCAGCCCCCGGGACAGGGGAGGGGTTGAAAAACTGTTTTTT,CASSPRDRGGVEKLFF
TRBJ1-1,TRBV10-3,TRBD1,TGTGCCACCTCAGGGGGTATGAACACTGAAGCTTTCTTT,CATSGGMNTEAFF
TRBJ1-1,TRBV4-1,NA,TGCGCCAGCAGCCAACTACAGATAATGAACACTGAAGCTTTCTTT,CASSQLQIMNTEAFF
TRBJ2-2,TRBV20-1,NA,TGCAGTGCTGCCTTTCTTGAAACCGGGGAGCTGTTTTTT,CSAAFLETGELFF
TRBJ2-5,TRBV20-1,NA,TGCAGTGCTAGGACAGACCAAGAGACCCAGTACTTC,CSARTDQETQYF
TRBJ1-2,TRBV30,NA,TGTGCCTGGAGTCAGGACACAGTGGGATATGGCTACACCTTC,CAWSQDTVGYGYTF
TRBJ1-1,TRBV29-1,NA,TGCAGCGTTGCCCCACAGGGCAACACTGAAGCTTTCTTT,CSVAPQGNTEAFF
TRBJ2-5,TRBV27,TRBD2,TGTGCCAGCAGATTAGCGGGAGTGGAGACCCAGTACTTC,CASRLAGVETQYF
TRBJ2-1,TRBV20-1,NA,TGCAGTGCCACGACTAGTTCTGGCAATGAGCAGTTCTTC,CSATTSSGNEQFF
TRBJ1-2,TRBV5-1,NA,TGCGCCAGCAGCTTGGGAACCAGGGACTACGGCTACACCTTC,CASSLGTRDYGYTF
TRBJ1-5,TRBV2,TRBD1,TGTGCCAGCAGTGTGGGACAGGGGGCTCAGCCCCAGCATTTT,CASSVGQGAQPQHF
TRBJ1-1,TRBV3-1,NA,TGTGCCAGCAGCCAAGTGAGCGGGAGAGGTGAAGCTTTCTTT,CASSQVSGRGEAFF
TRBJ1-2,TRBV30,TRBD1,TGTGCCTGGAGTACATCAGGACAGGGAGGAGGCTACACCTTC,CAWSTSGQGGGYTF